What follows are 16 T cell receptor beta chains derived from one specimen sequenced in a study of breast tumors, draining lymph nodes, adjacent tissues. Each CDR3 protein gets one entry after TCRdb re-called the multiplex PCR reads with MiXCR. The repertoire holds fewer than 200,000 distinct CDR3 sequences, with 25% to 40% as singletons. Samples came from axillary lymph nodes draining the breast cancer. The sample consisted of axillary lymph node tissue. All receptors come from a female donor with breast cancer. Some clones in this sample may be carry-over from other donors' samples.

Notes on this clonotype: The junction departs from germline at one end; a sequencing error may be responsible. The chain uses TRBV3-1 and TRBJ2-1; maybe TRBD1 (5 bases). The CDR3 has 12 amino acids. Germline CDR1 and CDR2: LGHDT and YNNKEL (reference sequence). CDR3 in DNA: TGTGCCTGCAGCCAAGATCAGGGTAGGGAGTTCTTC. Translation gives CACSQDQGREFF.

Regarding this clonotype: This could be a read error, since a much larger clone is one nucleotide away. The rearrangement links TRBV5-1 to TRBJ1-1; 12 bases fit TRBD1. This CDR3 is 15 amino acids long. Germline V lookup: CDR1 SGHRS, CDR2 YFSETQ. The CDR3, as DNA: TGCGCCGGCAGCTTGGGACAGGGGGCGAACACTGAAGCTTTCTTT. Amino acids: CAGSLGQGANTEAFF.

Relative to its sample, this clonotype is medium-sized. The J gene is TRBJ1-2, the V gene TRBV10-3; a possible D gene is TRBD1 (5 bases). The CDR3 loop spans 13 amino acids. V gave up 7 bases and J gave up 6 bases, with 15 bases separating them. The germline gives CDR1 ENHRY, CDR2 SYGVKD. The CDR3 loop reads CAITGTVLNGYTF. For the CDR3, the DNA is TGTGCCATCACCGGGACGGTGTTGAATGGCTACACCTTC.

This clonotype is medium-sized (0.01 to 0.1%) in the sample. The gene calls are TRBV20-1 and TRBJ1-2; D gene uncertain. Germline CDR1 reads DFQATT; CDR2 reads SNEGSKA (reference sequence). The CDR3 runs to 12 residues. Trimming removed 6 bases from V and 2 bases from J, with 10 bases in between. Written as DNA, the CDR3 is TGCAGTGCCGAGAGGCCAAACTATGGCTACACCTTC. It translates to CSAERPNYGYTF.

This clonotype was recorded at least ten times. V usage is TRBV18 and J usage is TRBJ1-2; D might be TRBD1 (5 bases). This CDR3 has 17 residues. With 5 bases removed from V and 3 bases from J, the gap between germline ends came to 22 bases. Germline V gene sequence: CDR1 KGHSH, CDR2 LQKENI. This CDR3 reads CASSYDSLLGRDYGYTF. The CDR3 nucleotides read TGTGCCAGCTCATATGACAGCTTACTTGGTCGTGACTATGGCTACACCTTC.

The chain employs TRBV5-4 and TRBJ1-2, with 8 bases identical to TRBD1. The CDR3 runs to 15 residues. The germline CDR1 and CDR2 sequences are SGHNT and YYREEE (reference sequence). Germline trimming cut 1 base from V and 4 bases from J; bases unmatched to any gene: 6. This CDR3 is CASSLSMTGAYGYTF. The CDR3 nucleotides read TGTGCCAGCAGCTTGTCAATGACAGGGGCCTATGGCTACACCTTC.

This clonotype was observed at least ten times. This chain uses TRBV29-1 with TRBJ1-3; D perhaps matches TRBD1 (5 bases). The CDR3 loop spans 11 amino acids. Per germline, CDR1 SQVTM and CDR2 ANQGSEA. The CDR3 reads CSGTSGNTIYF. CDR3 nucleotide sequence: TGCAGTGGGACTTCTGGAAACACCATATATTTT.

The chain uses TRBV6-1 and TRBJ1-2; D is uncertain. V shed 5 bases and J shed 5 bases, with 9 bases lying between them. CDR3 size: 12 residues. Germline CDR1 reads MNHNS; CDR2 reads SASEGT. CDR3 sequence reads: CASSPHLYGYTF. CDR3 nucleotide sequence: TGTGCCAGCAGTCCCCACCTTTATGGCTACACCTTC.

The rearrangement joins TRBV7-9 to TRBJ2-1; the D gene is possibly TRBD2 (6 bases). The CDR3 contains 12 residues. Germline CDR1 is SEHNR and CDR2 is FQNEAQ (reference sequence). V was shortened by 6 bases and J by 10 bases, with 13 bases between the two germline ends. The chain's CDR3 is CASRTGEGEQFF. In DNA, the CDR3 is TGTGCCAGCAGAACGGGGGAAGGGGAGCAGTTCTTC.

This clonotype was seen ten or more times. The chain recombines TRBV20-1 with TRBJ2-7, with D hard to call. Trimming cost V 5 bases and J 2 bases, with 13 bases left between them. This CDR3 spans 13 amino acids. Germline V gene lookup returns CDR1 DFQATT and CDR2 SNEGSKA (reference sequence). CDR3 nucleotide sequence: TGCAGTGCTTACCCCACCTCACCCTACGAGCAGTACTTC. This sequence encodes CSAYPTSPYEQYF.

Only a few counts were recorded for this clonotype. Just one base apart from a much larger clone, this may be a read error. The CDR3 region has the DNA TGCAGTGGAGGACTAGCGGGAGGCGCAGCCAATGAGCAGTTCTTC. Translating gives CSGGLAGGAANEQFF. The V and J genes are TRBV20-1 and TRBJ2-1; 14 bases map to TRBD2. Germline V gene data show CDR1 as DFQATT and CDR2 as SNEGSKA (reference sequence). CDR3 length equals 15 residues. Trimming removed 7 bases from V and 6 bases from J; junction bases left unmatched: 8.

This clonotype was detected only a few times. With a much larger clone just one base away, this may be a read error. V usage is TRBV9 and J usage is TRBJ1-2, with TRBD1 matching 10 bases. The CDR3 is 15 residues long. Germline V gene lookup returns CDR1 SGDLS and CDR2 YYNGEE. As DNA, the CDR3 is TGTGCCAGCAGCCCATCGACAGGGGGCGGTCGAGGCTCCACCTTC. Amino acid sequence: CASSPSTGGGRGSTF. The full variable domain, rest sourced from reference TRBV9 and TRBJ1-2, is DSGVTQTPKHLITATGQRVTLRCSPRSGDLSVYWYQQSLDQGLQFLIQYYNGEERAKGNILERFSAQQFPDLHSELNLSSLELGDSALYFCASSPSTGGGRGSTFGSGTRLTVV.

This clonotype has a count of ten or more. J is TRBJ1-2 and V is TRBV5-6; possibly TRBD1 for D (6 bases). Trimming took off 4 bases at V and 3 bases at J, with 16 bases between the two ends. The germline gives CDR1 SGHDT, CDR2 YYEEEE. This CDR3 is 15 amino acids long. CDR3 bases: TGTGCCAGCAGCCTAGGGGGGACGGGGGACTATGGCTACACCTTC. Translated: CASSLGGTGDYGYTF.

The table lists this clonotype with a few counts. An end of the junction differs from the germline gene, which may be a read error. The gene calls are TRBV11-1 and TRBJ2-5, with D perhaps matching TRBD2 (6 bases). CDR1 SGHAT and CDR2 FQDESV come from the germline V gene (reference sequence). This CDR3 region has 12 residues. DNA of the CDR3: TGTGTCAGCAGCCCGGGGGAAGAGACCCAGTACTTC. It specifies CVSSPGEETQYF.

This clonotype has a count of ten or more. The V and J genes are TRBV9 and TRBJ2-1, with 7 bases fitting TRBD2. Germline values: CDR1 SGDLS, CDR2 YYNGEE. V was clipped by 0 bases and J by 3 bases; unmatched bases: 12. The CDR3 runs 18 residues. The CDR3 loop is CASSVEMGRGDLYNEQFF. The CDR3 DNA reads as TGTGCCAGCAGCGTAGAGATGGGACGGGGGGACCTCTACAATGAGCAGTTCTTC.

This clonotype was counted many times. The chain joins TRBV10-3 to TRBJ1-5; TRBD1 is a possible D gene (5 bases). The CDR3 is made up of 14 amino acids. Trimming shortened V by 4 bases and J by 0 bases, and 7 bases separated the two germline ends. Germline CDR1 is ENHRY and CDR2 is SYGVKD. The DNA of the CDR3 is TGTGCCATCAGTGTGGACAATAGCAATCAGCCCCAGCATTTT. It specifies CAISVDNSNQPQHF.